A single sample is the source of the 5 T cell receptor beta chains below, sequenced in a study of beta chain features in type 1 diabetes. The investigators reverse transcribed all of the isolated RNA, so they sequenced expressed TCRB transcripts. TCRdb keeps only in-frame clones here, not all; method: immunoSEQ multiplex PCR. The sample carries approximately 380,000 clones, about 15% recorded once. The sequenced sample consisted of naive CD4+ T cells from blood. The source is a woman between 18 and 29 years old in good health.

The chain uses TRBV7-9 and TRBJ2-1; 8 nucleotides line up with TRBD1. Per the germline V gene, CDR1 is SEHNR and CDR2 is FQNEAQ (reference sequence). The CDR3 sequence is 17 residues long. After removal of 4 bases from V and 4 bases from J, the junction contained 12 bases not matched to a gene. CDR3 sequence (DNA): TGTGCCAGCAGCTCCCCCCGCCGGACAGGGACATACAATGAGCAGTTCTTC. This sequence encodes CASSSPRRTGTYNEQFF.

There are a few counts of this clone. The chain joins TRBV5-1 to TRBJ2-1; 7 bases agree with TRBD1. This CDR3 has 17 amino acids. The trim removed 4 bases at V and 1 base at J, leaving 11 bases unmatched. Germline V lookup: CDR1 SGHRS, CDR2 YFSETQ. CDR3 amino acids: CASSQRQGLGSYNEQFF. The CDR3 nucleotides are TGCGCCAGCAGCCAACGACAGGGTTTAGGGTCCTACAATGAGCAGTTCTTC.

This chain joins TRBV11-2 and TRBJ2-6, with D tentatively TRBD2 (6 bases). Germline V lookup: CDR1 SGHAT, CDR2 FQNNGV. The CDR3 runs 16 residues. Trimming stripped 0 bases from V and 3 bases from J, with 9 bases between. The CDR3 spells CASSLEGGVGANVLTF. Written as DNA, the CDR3 is TGTGCCAGCAGCTTAGAGGGGGGTGTTGGGGCCAACGTCCTGACTTTC.

V gene TRBV27 combines with J gene TRBJ2-7; a possible D gene is TRBD1 (6 bases). The CDR3 is made up of 14 amino acids. Per germline, CDR1 MNHEY and CDR2 SMNVEV (reference sequence). Trimming stripped 7 bases from V and 7 bases from J, with 20 bases between. The CDR3 is CASKLEDRATEQYF. The DNA of the CDR3 is TGTGCCAGCAAATTAGAGGACAGAGCAACGGAGCAGTACTTC.

This clone was found a few times. The CDR3: CASSLAVTGNIQYF. The CDR3 DNA reads as TGTGCCAGCAGCTTAGCGGTTACAGGGAACATTCAGTACTTC. V is TRBV7-2 and J is TRBJ2-4, with D possibly TRBD1 on 6 matching bases. V lost 0 bases and J 7 bases, leaving 10 bases between the germline ends. Germline CDR1 and CDR2: SGHTA and FQGNSA. The CDR3 spans 14 residues. Based on the CDR3 plus reference TRBV7-2 and TRBJ2-4, the full variable domain is GAGVSQSPSNKVTEKGKDVELRCDPISGHTALYWYRQSLGQGLEFLIYFQGNSAPDKSGLPSDRFSAERTGGSVSTLTIQRTQQEDSAVYLCASSLAVTGNIQYFGAGTRLSVL.